Detailed here is one TCR beta chain. Its antigen is unidentified. Trimming pared 0 bases from V and 7 bases from J, leaving 11 bases between. The CDR3 length is 14 residues. Germline V gene data show CDR1 as SGHRS and CDR2 as YFSETQ. The data were obtained in a study of blood T cells in healthy people across ages. Sample-barcoded 5' priming and a J-beta primer mix drove a second PCR of about 7 to 12 cycles. TCRdb re-called the 5' RACE reads with MiXCR, one entry per CDR3 protein. The sample has around 800,000 distinct CDR3 sequences; roughly 50% are singletons. Study outcomes and limitations: Long-lived and aged donors differed, with more naive CD4+ cells and higher diversity in the long-lived.

Peripheral blood from each donor was collected in a volume of roughly 9.8 milliliters. No fewer than 6.5 million PBMCs went into each sample. Every sample gave at least 6 micrograms of total RNA when it was extracted. The TCR originated in a man older than 75 in good health. The sequenced material came from blood. The V and J genes are TRBV5-1 and TRBJ2-1; weak D call: TRBD2 (6 bases). The DNA of the CDR3 is TGCGCCAGCAGCTTGGCCGGGACTCTAAATGAGCAGTTCTTC. Translated, it gives CASSLAGTLNEQFF.